This T cell receptor beta chain was identified in a study of Ad26.COV2.S vaccination and SARS-CoV-2 variants. Treatment given: about 20 received Ad26.COV2.S at low or high dose, single or two shots; roughly five received placebo; per-sample allocation not given. Each sample was drawn 63 days after the first injection (of vaccine or placebo). Germline V gene sequence: CDR1 LNHDA, CDR2 SQIVND (reference sequence). Trimming took off 8 bases at V and 2 bases at J, with 12 bases between the two ends. This CDR3 is built from 14 residues. Profiling relied on immunoSEQ multiplex PCR, and the TCRdb table lists in-frame clones only, not all of them. Seen here are around 300,000 clones, about nine tenths observed once, and the top ten hold roughly 6%.

This chain links TRBV19 with TRBJ2-2; a weak D match, TRBD1 (6 bases). The TCR comes from a person aged 18-60 years who received the Ad26.COV2.S COVID-19 vaccine or a placebo. The source material was peripheral blood, sampled in a trial of Ad26.COV2.S vaccine versus placebo. The DNA for the CDR3 is TGTGCCAGTCTACAGGGTATTAACACCGGGGAGCTGTTTTTT. Translating it yields CASLQGINTGELFF.